Listed here is a single TCR beta chain. A clone one base away is much larger, so this may be a read error. The data were taken from a study of breast tumors, draining lymph nodes, adjacent tissues. Germline-derived CDR1 and CDR2 are MDHEN and SYDVKM. V shed 3 bases and J 5 bases; nucleotides not matched to a gene: 9. CDR3 length: 15 amino acids. TCRdb recomputed calls from the multiplex PCR reads with MiXCR, one row per CDR3 protein. The sample includes over 20,000 distinct CDR3 sequences, less than 40% of them seen just once. The source is a female donor with breast cancer. Some clones in this sample may be carry-over from other donors' samples. The sequenced material came from breast tumor tissue. This sequence joins TRBV28 and TRBJ2-7; 8 nucleotides match TRBD2. CDR3 protein: CASSFRVAGPHEQYF. The CDR3 DNA is TGTGCCAGCAGTTTTCGAGTAGCGGGACCCCACGAGCAGTACTTC.